Following are 18 T cell receptor beta chains from one sample sequenced in a study of CD8+ T cells in alopecia areata. Regarding treatment: oral pan-JAK inhibitor, 5-10 mg twice daily. RNA was extracted and reverse transcribed into cDNA as the sequencing template. Libraries were prepared by immunoSEQ multiplex PCR; TCRdb keeps only in-frame clonotypes and omits some of them. This table holds roughly 180,000 clones, about 53% found once. The source was CD8+ T cells sorted from blood, collected at week 24, from a patient treated with tofacitinib. The origin of the receptors is a human donor with alopecia areata.

The chain carries TRBV9 and TRBJ2-5, with a weak D call TRBD1 (5 bases). There are 13 residues in the CDR3. V lost 0 bases and J 6 bases, leaving 9 bases between the germline ends. CDR1 SGDLS and CDR2 YYNGEE come from the germline V gene. The CDR3 region is CASSVGQGQTQYF. CDR3 in DNA: TGTGCCAGCAGCGTAGGGCAGGGCCAGACCCAGTACTTC. The full variable domain, rest sourced from reference TRBV9 and TRBJ2-5, is DSGVTQTPKHLITATGQRVTLRCSPRSGDLSVYWYQQSLDQGLQFLIQYYNGEERAKGNILERFSAQQFPDLHSELNLSSLELGDSALYFCASSVGQGQTQYFGPGTRLLVL.

The chain employs TRBV13 and TRBJ1-2, with unresolved D. CDR3 length: 14 amino acids. Germline V CDR1 and CDR2: PRHDT, FYEKMQ (reference sequence). Trimming took 1 base from V and 8 from J, leaving 14 bases between them. The CDR3 nucleotides read TGTGCCAGCAGCTTAGCCGGAGAAGGCGTCGGCTACACCTTC. Amino acids: CASSLAGEGVGYTF. The entire variable domain, with the rest obtained from reference TRBV13 and TRBJ1-2, is as follows: AAGVIQSPRHLIKEKRETATLKCYPIPRHDTVYWYQQGPGQDPQFLISFYEKMQSDKGSIPDRFSAQQFSDYHSELNMSSLELGDSALYFCASSLAGEGVGYTFGSGTRLTVV.

The chain links TRBV30 to TRBJ2-5; D gene unclear. Germline values: CDR1 GTSNPN, CDR2 SVGIG (reference sequence). Trimming removed 7 bases at V and 0 bases at J, with 21 bases between. There are 16 residues in the CDR3. The CDR3: CASSDLETPYQETQYF. The CDR3 DNA follows: TGTGCCTCGAGCGACCTGGAGACACCGTACCAAGAGACCCAGTACTTC.

J is TRBJ1-1 and V is TRBV9; possibly TRBD1 for D (5 bases). CDR3 length: 14 residues. V was shortened by 0 bases and J by 1 base, with 7 bases between the two germline ends. CDR1 is SGDLS and CDR2 is YYNGEE in the germline V gene. For the CDR3, the DNA is TGTGCCAGCAGCGTAGGGGGCCCGAACACTGAAGCTTTCTTT. Protein sequence: CASSVGGPNTEAFF.

J is TRBJ2-1 and V is TRBV15; possibly TRBD2 for D (6 bases). The CDR3 is made up of 15 amino acids. V lost 5 bases and J lost 6, with 17 bases in between. In germline, CDR1 is LNHNV, CDR2 YYDKDF (reference sequence). Written as DNA, the CDR3 is TGTGCCACCAGCCCGAGCGGGTCCCCGCGCAATGAGCAGTTCTTC. This gives the protein CATSPSGSPRNEQFF. The full variable domain, in which reference TRBV15 and TRBJ2-1 provide the parts outside the CDR3, is DAMVIQNPRYQVTQFGKPVTLSCSQTLNHNVMYWYQQKSSQAPKLLFHYYDKDFNNEADTPDNFQSRRPNTSFCFLDIRSPGLGDTAMYLCATSPSGSPRNEQFFGPGTRLTVL.

The genes are TRBV27 and TRBJ1-2; D uncertain. The ends were cut back, 0 bases at V and 0 bases at J, with 5 bases in the middle. The CDR3 has 14 amino acids. In germline, CDR1 is MNHEY, CDR2 SMNVEV (reference sequence). The CDR3 DNA reads TGTGCCAGCAGTTTATCCATAGCTAACTATGGCTACACCTTC. This gives the protein CASSLSIANYGYTF.

This clone was seen a handful of times. The sample has other DNA sequences that encode this CDR3 too. The chain is built from TRBV6-5 and TRBJ2-1; no reliable D call. Germline V CDR1 and CDR2: MNHEY, SVGAGI. V was shortened by 2 bases and J by 6 bases, with 2 bases between the two germline ends. CDR3 size: 11 residues. The CDR3 here is CASSYGNEQFF. The CDR3 nucleotides read TGTGCCAGCAGTTACGGCAATGAGCAGTTCTTC.

This chain links TRBV7-8 with TRBJ2-5; D is possibly TRBD1 (6 bases). CDR1 is SGHVS and CDR2 is FQNEAQ in the germline V gene. This CDR3 region has 15 residues. Between the trimmed V and J ends, which lost 4 bases and 2 bases, there was a span of 14 bases. The CDR3 protein is CASSSEQGEQETQYF. Here the CDR3 DNA reads TGTGCCAGCAGCTCAGAACAGGGAGAGCAAGAGACCCAGTACTTC.

This sequence joins TRBV4-3 and TRBJ2-1; possible D gene TRBD2, 5 bases. Deletions cut 4 bases from V and 1 base from J, with 14 bases between. CDR3 length: 16 residues. Germline V gene data show CDR1 as LGHNA and CDR2 as YSLEER. CDR3 loop: CASSLSSGNSYNEQFF. CDR3 bases: TGCGCCAGCAGCCTAAGCTCCGGGAATTCCTACAATGAGCAGTTCTTC.

V is TRBV30 and J is TRBJ2-1; tentatively, D is TRBD1 or TRBD2 (5 bases each). The CDR3 sequence is 12 residues long. V lost 8 bases and J 5 bases, leaving 13 bases between the germline ends. Germline loops: CDR1 GTSNPN, CDR2 SVGIG (reference sequence). The CDR3 DNA sequence: TGTGCCGGGACCGAATCCGACAATGAGCAGTTCTTC. This gives the protein CAGTESDNEQFF.

The chain uses TRBV29-1 and TRBJ2-2; D is perhaps TRBD2 (5 bases). This CDR3 has 12 residues. The V and J ends lost 6 bases and 4 bases respectively, with 9 bases between them. Germline lookup yields CDR1 SQVTM and CDR2 ANQGSEA. In nucleotides, the CDR3 is TGCAGCGTGGAGAGGGCCACCGGGGAGCTGTTTTTT. It translates to CSVERATGELFF.

The chain joins TRBV4-3 to TRBJ2-7; D not resolved. V dropped 1 base and J dropped 2 bases, with 9 bases sitting between them. CDR3 length equals 14 residues. Germline V gene data show CDR1 as LGHNA and CDR2 as YSLEER. CDR3 region: CASSQAYGTYEQYF. In DNA, the CDR3 is TGCGCCAGCAGCCAAGCGTATGGGACCTACGAGCAGTACTTC.

In this sample, this clone turned up a few times. The CDR3 loop is CASSLSASYEQYF. Written as DNA, the CDR3 is TGTGCCAGCAGCTTAAGTGCGAGCTACGAGCAGTACTTC. This chain connects TRBV11-1 to TRBJ2-7, with D unclear. With 2 bases removed from V and 3 bases from J, the gap between germline ends came to 8 bases. Germline CDR1 is SGHAT and CDR2 is FQDESV (reference sequence). The CDR3 has 13 residues.

The chain carries TRBV12-5 and TRBJ2-4; D not resolved. The CDR3 sequence is 13 residues long. From germline, CDR1 is LGHNT and CDR2 FRNRAP. Trimming took off 1 base at V and 8 bases at J, with 9 bases between the two ends. CDR3 sequence (DNA): TGTGCTAGTGGTTTGGAGCTGCCGGACATTCAGTACTTC. Translating it yields CASGLELPDIQYF.

The V call is TRBV14, the J call TRBJ1-2; D call uncertain. CDR1 is SGHDN and CDR2 is FVKESK in the germline V gene. The CDR3 length is 16 residues. V was shortened by 0 bases and J by 1 base, with 12 bases between the two germline ends. The chain's CDR3 is CASSQDPGTRNYGYTF. In DNA, the CDR3 is TGTGCCAGCAGCCAAGATCCCGGCACCCGTAACTATGGCTACACCTTC.

This rearrangement joins TRBV6-5 to TRBJ1-1; TRBD1 matches at 8 bases. The CDR3 runs 15 residues. Germline lookup yields CDR1 MNHEY and CDR2 SVGAGI. The junction had 8 bases not matched to a gene; V was cut back by 8 bases and J by 0 bases. The CDR3 DNA sequence: TGTGCCAGCGGACAGGGAGTTAACATGAACACTGAAGCTTTCTTT. Residues: CASGQGVNMNTEAFF.

The V and J genes are TRBV7-8 and TRBJ2-7, with a weak D call TRBD2 (6 bases). Germline CDR1 and CDR2: SGHVS and FQNEAQ. V lost 3 bases, J lost 1 base, and 19 bases lay in between. The CDR3 is 17 residues long. CDR3 in amino acids: CASSFQLAGLTSYEQYF. The CDR3 nucleotides read TGTGCCAGCAGCTTCCAGCTCGCGGGGCTTACTTCCTACGAGCAGTACTTC. Together with reference TRBV7-8 and TRBJ2-7, the CDR3 gives the full variable domain: GAGVSQSPRYKVAKRGQDVALRCDPISGHVSLFWYQQALGQGPEFLTYFQNEAQLDKSGLPSDRFFAERPEGSVSTLKIQRTQQEDSAVYLCASSFQLAGLTSYEQYFGPGTRLTVT.

This sequence joins TRBV13 and TRBJ1-6; tentative D call: TRBD1 (5 bases). Between the trimmed V and J ends, which lost 5 bases and 0 bases, there was a span of 17 bases. Germline-derived CDR1 and CDR2 are PRHDT and FYEKMQ (reference sequence). The CDR3 is 18 residues long. The CDR3 nucleotides read TGTGCCAGCAGCGCAACCGGGACCGAGAGCTCCTATAATTCACCCCTCCACTTT. This encodes CASSATGTESSYNSPLHF. Together with reference TRBV13 and TRBJ1-6, the CDR3 gives the full variable domain: AAGVIQSPRHLIKEKRETATLKCYPIPRHDTVYWYQQGPGQDPQFLISFYEKMQSDKGSIPDRFSAQQFSDYHSELNMSSLELGDSALYFCASSATGTESSYNSPLHFGNGTRLTVT.